This T cell receptor beta chain emerged from a study of blood T cell repertoires in COVID-19. At the level of the study: The origin of the acute and convalescent COVID-19 samples was the United States, Italy and Spain. Sources were T cells, B-cell-depleted T cells, or PBMCs; the material itself was cDNA or gDNA.

The CDR3 contains 17 residues. The V and J ends lost 0 bases and 5 bases, in that order; junction bases with no gene match: 10. CDR1 and CDR2 from the germline V gene are LNHDA and SQIVND (reference sequence). As processed by the authors: Estimated nucleated cell counts came from reference gene primer amplification. Only in-frame clones appear in the TCRdb table, and some are missing; sequencing was by immunoSEQ multiplex PCR. Clonal size and the V and J genes are those of that table, whereas D and trimming came from the DNA. The sample lists roughly 170,000 clones; roughly 86% were seen once. Sequencing was performed on peripheral blood. V is TRBV19 and J is TRBJ2-3, with 8 bases aligning to TRBD1. This receptor was obtained from a man in his forties who had recovered from COVID-19. CDR3 in DNA: TGTGCCAGTAGTATAGAATCCGCAGGGGGCGCGGGAGATACGCAGTATTTT. It encodes CASSIESAGGAGDTQYF.